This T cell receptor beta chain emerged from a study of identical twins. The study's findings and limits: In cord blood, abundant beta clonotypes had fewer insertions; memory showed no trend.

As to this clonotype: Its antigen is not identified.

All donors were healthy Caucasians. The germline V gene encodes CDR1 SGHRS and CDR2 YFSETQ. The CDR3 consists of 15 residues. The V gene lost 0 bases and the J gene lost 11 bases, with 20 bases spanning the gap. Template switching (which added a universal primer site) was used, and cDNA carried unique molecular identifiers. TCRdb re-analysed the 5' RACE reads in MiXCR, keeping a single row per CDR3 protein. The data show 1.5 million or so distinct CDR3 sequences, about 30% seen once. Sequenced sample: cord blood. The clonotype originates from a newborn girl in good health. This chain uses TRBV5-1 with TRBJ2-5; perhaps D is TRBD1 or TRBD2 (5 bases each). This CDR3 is CASSLGGPAVYLQYF. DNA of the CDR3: TGCGCCAGCAGCTTGGGGGGACCAGCGGTCTATTTGCAGTACTTC.